The TCR beta chain under discussion was sequenced for a study of shared clonotypes between healthy human individuals. The overall study: Per donor, three plates held CD4 naive cells, three held CD4 memory, two held CD8 naive and one held CD8 memory.

From germline, CDR1 is SEHNR and CDR2 FQNEAQ (reference sequence). The CDR3 is 16 residues long. The J segment lost 0 bases and the V segment lost 1 base, leaving 6 bases of the junction unmatched. Nashville, Tennessee was home to all donors, each a Caucasian adult. Researchers partitioned CD4+ cells into CD45RA+ naive and CD45RA-negative memory subsets. In the authors' methods: In the immunoSEQ data, sequences were junction-only and lacked quality scores, so filtering differed. Method: immunoSEQ multiplex PCR; TCRdb's copy keeps in-frame clones and lacks some. Clone size and V and J calls were adopted from that table, with D and trimming inferred from the DNA. The sample yields about 2.4 million clones, roughly 93% seen once.

The receptor was derived from a young man in good health. Some clones in this sample may be carry-over from other donors' samples. This chain connects TRBV7-9 to TRBJ2-7, with TRBD2 identical over 7 bases. Sequenced sample: naive CD4+ T cells from PBMCs. Sample subset: CD45RA+ positively selected. The CDR3 is CASSLGQGGSSYEQYF. The CDR3 region has the DNA TGTGCCAGCAGCTTAGGCCAAGGCGGGAGCTCCTACGAGCAGTACTTC. Combining the CDR3 with reference TRBV7-9 and TRBJ2-7 gives the whole variable domain DTGVSQNPRHKITKRGQNVTFRCDPISEHNRLYWYRQTLGQGPEFLTYFQNEAQLEKSRLLSDRFSAERPKGSFSTLEIQRTEQGDSAMYLCASSLGQGGSSYEQYFGPGTRLTVT.